One sample yielded the 4 T cell receptor delta chains listed below, sequenced in a study of γδ T cells in repeated Plasmodium falciparum infection. Gammadelta T cells were flow-sorted from PBMC into Vgamma9/Vdelta2+ and Vdelta2-negative populations for bulk analysis. TCRdb re-called clones from the multiplex PCR reads using CATT. This table has tens of thousands of delta-chain clones, 0.75% to 1% appearing once. What was sequenced was gamma-delta T cells from blood. Receptor source: a pool of human donors (malaria-infected and uninfected, not separated).

This clone was found a few times. It is likely a read error: a sequence one base away is far more abundant. Additional DNA sequences in this sample encode the identical CDR3. The chain uses TRDV2 and TRDJ1; 8 nucleotides line up with TRDD3. Here the J gene came from matching the DNA to germline, since TCRdb omits it. The length of the CDR3 is 21 residues. Losses at the gene ends were 0 bases for V and 0 bases for J; bases not matched to a gene: 20. CDR1 and CDR2 from the germline V gene are GEAIGNYY and EKD. CDR3 sequence: CACDTVRDWGSPRSYTDKLIF. CDR3 nucleotides: TGTGCCTGTGACACCGTGAGGGACTGGGGGTCACCACGATCGTACACCGATAAACTCATCTTT.

This clone was counted many times. The V and J genes are TRDV1 and TRDJ1; tentatively, D is TRDD2 (8 bases). Trimming pared 0 bases from V and 0 bases from J, leaving 23 bases between. This CDR3 spans 20 amino acids. Per the germline V gene, CDR1 is TSWWSYY and CDR2 is QGS. This CDR3 is CALGELSSYYGGPYTDKLIF. CDR3 coding DNA: TGTGCTCTTGGGGAACTCTCTTCCTACTATGGGGGACCGTACACCGATAAACTCATCTTT.

This clone was seen a handful of times. A far larger clone lies a single base away; this is likely a read error. The same CDR3 is also encoded by other DNA sequences in this sample. The rearrangement links TRDV2 to TRDJ1; 11 bases agree with TRDD3. The J gene comes from matching the DNA to germline here; TCRdb lacks it. CDR1 is GEAIGNYY, CDR2 EKD, per germline. J was trimmed by 9 bases and V by 8 bases; bases with no gene match: 19. The CDR3 is 16 amino acids. The CDR3 DNA follows: TGTGCCTCACCCCTCAACGTACTGGGGGATATATTGGAACTCATCTTT. Translated: CASPLNVLGDILELIF.

This clone has just a few counts. This sequence is one base from a far larger clone and is likely a read error. Other DNA sequences in the same sample also yield this CDR3. This chain joins TRDV2 and TRDJ3, with D maybe TRDD3 (5 bases). In the absence of a J gene in TCRdb, the DNA was matched to germline to assign it here. This CDR3 region has 19 residues. Germline CDR1 reads GEAIGNYY; CDR2 reads EKD. The CDR3 DNA follows: TGTGCTTGTGACACGGGTGGGGCCCTTAGCTCCTGGGACACCCGACAGATGTTTTTC. As protein: CACDTGGALSSWDTRQMFF.